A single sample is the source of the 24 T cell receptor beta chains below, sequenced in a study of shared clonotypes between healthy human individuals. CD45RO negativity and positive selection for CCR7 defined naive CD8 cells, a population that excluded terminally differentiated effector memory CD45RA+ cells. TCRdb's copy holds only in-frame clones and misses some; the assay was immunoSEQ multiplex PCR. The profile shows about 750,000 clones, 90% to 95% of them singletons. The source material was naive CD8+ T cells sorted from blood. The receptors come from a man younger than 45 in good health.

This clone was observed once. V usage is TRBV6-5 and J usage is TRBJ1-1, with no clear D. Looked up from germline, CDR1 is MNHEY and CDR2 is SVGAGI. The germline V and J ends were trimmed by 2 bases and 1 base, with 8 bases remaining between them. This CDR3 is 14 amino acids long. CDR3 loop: CASSYTEENTEAFF. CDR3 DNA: TGTGCCAGCAGTTACACCGAGGAGAACACTGAAGCTTTCTTT.

CDR3 sequence reads: CASSFARSYGTDTQYF. CDR3 DNA: TGTGCCAGCAGTTTTGCCCGTTCGTATGGCACAGATACGCAGTATTTT. This chain joins TRBV28 and TRBJ2-3; D not resolved. V lost 3 bases, J lost 1 base, and 14 bases lay in between. Looked up from germline, CDR1 is MDHEN and CDR2 is SYDVKM. The CDR3 loop spans 16 amino acids.

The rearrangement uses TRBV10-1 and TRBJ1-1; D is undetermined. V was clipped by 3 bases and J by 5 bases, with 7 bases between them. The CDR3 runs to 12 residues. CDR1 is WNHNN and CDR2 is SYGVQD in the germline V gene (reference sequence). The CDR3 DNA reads TGCGCCAGCAGTGACCTCGGAACTGAAGCTTTCTTT. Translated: CASSDLGTEAFF.

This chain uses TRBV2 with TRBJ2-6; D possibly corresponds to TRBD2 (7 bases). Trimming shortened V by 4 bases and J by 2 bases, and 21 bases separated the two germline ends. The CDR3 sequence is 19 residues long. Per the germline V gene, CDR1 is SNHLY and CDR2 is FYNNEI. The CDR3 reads CASSAWSSGGLTGANVLTF. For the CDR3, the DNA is TGTGCCAGCAGTGCCTGGTCGTCGGGGGGCTTAACTGGGGCCAACGTCCTGACTTTC. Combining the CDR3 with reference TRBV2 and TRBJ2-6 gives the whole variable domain EPEVTQTPSHQVTQMGQEVILRCVPISNHLYFYWYRQILGQKVEFLVSFYNNEISEKSEIFDDQFSVERPDGSNFTLKIRSTKLEDSAMYFCASSAWSSGGLTGANVLTFGAGSRLTVL.

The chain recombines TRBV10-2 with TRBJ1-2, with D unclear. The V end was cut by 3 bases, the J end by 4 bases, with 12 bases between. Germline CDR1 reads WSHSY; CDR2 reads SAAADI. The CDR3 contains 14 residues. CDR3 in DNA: TGCGCCAGCAGTGAACCCCAGAGGGCCTATGGCTACACCTTC. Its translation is CASSEPQRAYGYTF.

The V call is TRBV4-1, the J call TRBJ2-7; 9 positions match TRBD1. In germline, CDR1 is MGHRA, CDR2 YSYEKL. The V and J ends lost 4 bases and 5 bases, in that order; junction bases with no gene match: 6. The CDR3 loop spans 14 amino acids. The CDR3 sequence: CASSPGQGGDEQYF. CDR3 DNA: TGCGCCAGCAGCCCGGGACAGGGAGGCGACGAGCAGTACTTC.

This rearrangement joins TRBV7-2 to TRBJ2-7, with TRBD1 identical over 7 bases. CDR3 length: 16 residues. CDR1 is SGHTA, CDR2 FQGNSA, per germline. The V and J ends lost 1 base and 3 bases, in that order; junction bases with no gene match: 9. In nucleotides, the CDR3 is TGTGCCAGCAGCTTAGTCTTAACAGGGGCGGACTACGAGCAGTACTTC. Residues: CASSLVLTGADYEQYF.

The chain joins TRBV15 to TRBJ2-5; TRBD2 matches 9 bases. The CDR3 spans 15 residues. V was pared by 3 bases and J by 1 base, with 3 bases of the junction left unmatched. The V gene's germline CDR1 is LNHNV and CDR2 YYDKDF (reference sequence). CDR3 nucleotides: TGTGCCACCAGCAGTTCTAGCGGGACCCAAGAGACCCAGTACTTC. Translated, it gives CATSSSSGTQETQYF.

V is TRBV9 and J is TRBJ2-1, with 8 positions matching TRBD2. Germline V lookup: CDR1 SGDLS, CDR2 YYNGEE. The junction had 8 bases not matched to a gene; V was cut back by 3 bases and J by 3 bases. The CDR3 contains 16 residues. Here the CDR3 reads CASSAATSGGYNEQFF. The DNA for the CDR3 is TGTGCCAGCAGCGCCGCAACGAGCGGGGGCTACAATGAGCAGTTCTTC.

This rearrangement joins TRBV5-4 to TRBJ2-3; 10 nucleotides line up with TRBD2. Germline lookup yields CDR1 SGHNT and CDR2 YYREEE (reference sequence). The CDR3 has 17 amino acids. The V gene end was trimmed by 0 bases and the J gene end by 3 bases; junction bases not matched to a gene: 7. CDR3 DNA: TGTGCCAGCAGCTTGGTTCTAGCGGGAGAGGGGACAGATACGCAGTATTTT. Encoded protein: CASSLVLAGEGTDTQYF.

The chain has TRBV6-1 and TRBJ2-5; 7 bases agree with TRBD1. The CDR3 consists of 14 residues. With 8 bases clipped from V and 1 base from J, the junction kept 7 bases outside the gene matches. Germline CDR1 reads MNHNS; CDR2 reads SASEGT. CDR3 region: CASLFRDSQETQYF. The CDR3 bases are TGTGCCAGCCTTTTCCGGGACAGCCAAGAGACCCAGTACTTC.

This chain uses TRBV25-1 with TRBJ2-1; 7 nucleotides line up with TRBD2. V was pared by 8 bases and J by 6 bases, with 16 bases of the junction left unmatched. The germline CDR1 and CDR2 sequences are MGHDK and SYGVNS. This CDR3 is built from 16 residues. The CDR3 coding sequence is TGTGCCAGCCGTGGGCCGGCGGGGGTCCGGTCCAATGAGCAGTTCTTC. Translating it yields CASRGPAGVRSNEQFF.

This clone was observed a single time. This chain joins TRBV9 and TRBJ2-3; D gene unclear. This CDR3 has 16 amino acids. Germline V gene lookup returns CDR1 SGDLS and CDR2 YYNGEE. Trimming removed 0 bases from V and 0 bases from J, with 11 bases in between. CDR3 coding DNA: TGTGCCAGCAGCGTAGAGGTGGCAGCGAGCACAGATACGCAGTATTTT. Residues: CASSVEVAASTDTQYF.

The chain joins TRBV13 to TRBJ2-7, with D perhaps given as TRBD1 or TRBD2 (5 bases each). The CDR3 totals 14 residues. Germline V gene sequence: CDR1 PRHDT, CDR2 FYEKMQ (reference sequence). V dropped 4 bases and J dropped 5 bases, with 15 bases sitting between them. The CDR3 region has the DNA TGTGCCAGCAGCTCCAAGGCCAGGGACCACGAGCAGTACTTC. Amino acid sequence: CASSSKARDHEQYF.

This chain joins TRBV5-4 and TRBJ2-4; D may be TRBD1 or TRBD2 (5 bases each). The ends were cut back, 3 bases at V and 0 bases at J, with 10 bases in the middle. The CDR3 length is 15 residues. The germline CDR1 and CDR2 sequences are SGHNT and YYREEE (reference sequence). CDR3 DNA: TGTGCCAGCAGCTCATTGGGGGTAGCCAAAAACATTCAGTACTTC. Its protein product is CASSSLGVAKNIQYF.

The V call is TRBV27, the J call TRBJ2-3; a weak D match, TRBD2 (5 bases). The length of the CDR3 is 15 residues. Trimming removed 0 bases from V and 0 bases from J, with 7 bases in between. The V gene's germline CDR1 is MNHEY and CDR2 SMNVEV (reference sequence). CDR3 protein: CASSLSLASTDTQYF. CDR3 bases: TGTGCCAGCAGTTTATCGCTAGCTAGCACAGATACGCAGTATTTT.

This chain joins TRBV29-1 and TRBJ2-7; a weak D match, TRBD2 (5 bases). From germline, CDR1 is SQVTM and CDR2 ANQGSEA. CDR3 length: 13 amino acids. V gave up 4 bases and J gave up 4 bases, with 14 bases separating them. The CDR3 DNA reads TGCAGCGTTGTGGCGGAGGACGGGTACGAGCAGTACTTC. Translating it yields CSVVAEDGYEQYF.

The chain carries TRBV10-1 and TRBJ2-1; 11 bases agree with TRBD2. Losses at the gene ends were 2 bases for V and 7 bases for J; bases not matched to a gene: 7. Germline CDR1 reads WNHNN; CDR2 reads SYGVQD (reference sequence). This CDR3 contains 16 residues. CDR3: CASSEATSGKRNEQFF. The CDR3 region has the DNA TGCGCCAGCAGTGAGGCGACTAGCGGGAAACGAAATGAGCAGTTCTTC.

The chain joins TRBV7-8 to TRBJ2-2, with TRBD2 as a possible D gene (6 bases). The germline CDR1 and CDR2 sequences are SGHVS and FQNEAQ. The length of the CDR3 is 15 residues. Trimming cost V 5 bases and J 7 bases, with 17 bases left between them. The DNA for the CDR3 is TGTGCCAGCAGCCACCGGGACTTGAGGGGCGGGGAGCTGTTTTTT. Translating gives CASSHRDLRGGELFF. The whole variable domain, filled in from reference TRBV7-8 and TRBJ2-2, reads GAGVSQSPRYKVAKRGQDVALRCDPISGHVSLFWYQQALGQGPEFLTYFQNEAQLDKSGLPSDRFFAERPEGSVSTLKIQRTQQEDSAVYLCASSHRDLRGGELFFGEGSRLTVL.

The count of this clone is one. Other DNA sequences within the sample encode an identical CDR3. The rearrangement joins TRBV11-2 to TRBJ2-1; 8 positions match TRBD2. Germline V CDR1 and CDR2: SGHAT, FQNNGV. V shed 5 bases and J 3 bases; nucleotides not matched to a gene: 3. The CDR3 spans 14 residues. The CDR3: CASSLLADYNEQFF. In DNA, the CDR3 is TGTGCCAGCAGCCTACTAGCGGACTACAATGAGCAGTTCTTC.

In DNA, the CDR3 is TGTGCCACCAACTCCGGGACTAGCCTCAATGAGCAGTTCTTC. This translates into CATNSGTSLNEQFF. The chain employs TRBV7-9 and TRBJ2-1; 9 bases fit TRBD2. CDR1 is SEHNR and CDR2 is FQNEAQ in the germline V gene (reference sequence). The CDR3 spans 14 residues. V trimming: 10 bases; J trimming: 6 bases; junction bases outside the gene matches: 10.

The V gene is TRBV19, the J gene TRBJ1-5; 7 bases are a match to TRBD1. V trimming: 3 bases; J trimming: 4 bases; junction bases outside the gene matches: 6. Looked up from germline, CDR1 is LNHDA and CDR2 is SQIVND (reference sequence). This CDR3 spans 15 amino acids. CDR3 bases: TGTGCCAGTAGTATCGGGACAGCTCTTAATCAGCCCCAGCATTTT. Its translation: CASSIGTALNQPQHF.

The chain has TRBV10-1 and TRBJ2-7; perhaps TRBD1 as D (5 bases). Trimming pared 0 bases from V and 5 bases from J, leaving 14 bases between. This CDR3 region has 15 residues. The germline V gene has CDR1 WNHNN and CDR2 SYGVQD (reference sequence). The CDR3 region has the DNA TGCGCCAGCAGTGAGTCCGGCCAGGGTAAGGACGAGCAGTACTTC. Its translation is CASSESGQGKDEQYF.

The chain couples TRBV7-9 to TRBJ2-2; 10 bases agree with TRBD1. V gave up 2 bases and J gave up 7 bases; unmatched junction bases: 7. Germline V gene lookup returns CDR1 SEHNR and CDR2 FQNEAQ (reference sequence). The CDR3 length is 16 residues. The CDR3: CASSLRDRGSFGELFF. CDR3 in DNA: TGTGCCAGCAGCTTACGGGACAGGGGATCGTTCGGGGAGCTGTTTTTT.